The present T cell receptor (beta chain) was sequenced within a study of blood T cell dynamics during melanoma immunotherapy. General study points: Whether repertoire-driving clones were melanoma-specific could not be determined.

The CDR3 loop spans 14 amino acids. The V end lost 3 bases, the J end lost 4 bases, and 12 bases lay between the germline ends. Germline lookup yields CDR1 MNHEY and CDR2 SVGAGI. Some clones are missing from TCRdb's copy, which holds only in-frame ones; the method was immunoSEQ multiplex PCR. The table records tens of thousands of clones, around 88% of them present only once. The time point denotes: pre-treatment baseline. About this clone: Its antigen remains unknown.

The TCR originated in a human donor with melanoma. J is TRBJ1-2 and V is TRBV6-5; perhaps TRBD1 as D (6 bases). Sequenced material: blood, taken from a patient treated with checkpoint blockade. The CDR3 loop is CASSYVQGGYGYTF. For the CDR3, the DNA is TGTGCCAGCAGTTATGTACAGGGAGGCTATGGCTACACCTTC.